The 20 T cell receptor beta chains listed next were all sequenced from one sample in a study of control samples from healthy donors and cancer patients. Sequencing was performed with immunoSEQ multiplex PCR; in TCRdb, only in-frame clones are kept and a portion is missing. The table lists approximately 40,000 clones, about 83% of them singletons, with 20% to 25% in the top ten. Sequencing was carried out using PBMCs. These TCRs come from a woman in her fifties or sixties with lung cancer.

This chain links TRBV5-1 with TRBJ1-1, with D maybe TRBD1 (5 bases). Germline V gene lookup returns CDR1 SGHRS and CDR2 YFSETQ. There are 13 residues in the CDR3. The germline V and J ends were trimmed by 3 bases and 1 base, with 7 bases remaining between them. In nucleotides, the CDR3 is TGCGCCAGCAGCTCCCAGGGGAACACTGAAGCTTTCTTT. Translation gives CASSSQGNTEAFF.

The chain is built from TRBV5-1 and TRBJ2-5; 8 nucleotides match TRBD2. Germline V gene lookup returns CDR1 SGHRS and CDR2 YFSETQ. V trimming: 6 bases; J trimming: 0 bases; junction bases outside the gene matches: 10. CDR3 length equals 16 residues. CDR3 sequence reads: CASTAALAVYQETQYF. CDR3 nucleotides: TGCGCCAGCACCGCAGCACTAGCGGTGTACCAAGAGACCCAGTACTTC.

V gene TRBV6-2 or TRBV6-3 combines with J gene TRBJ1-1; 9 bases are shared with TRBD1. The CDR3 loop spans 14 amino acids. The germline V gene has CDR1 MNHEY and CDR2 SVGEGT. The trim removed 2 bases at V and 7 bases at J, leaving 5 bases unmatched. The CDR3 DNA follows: TGTGCCAGCAGTTACACGGACAGGGGTGATGAAGCTTTCTTT. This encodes CASSYTDRGDEAFF.

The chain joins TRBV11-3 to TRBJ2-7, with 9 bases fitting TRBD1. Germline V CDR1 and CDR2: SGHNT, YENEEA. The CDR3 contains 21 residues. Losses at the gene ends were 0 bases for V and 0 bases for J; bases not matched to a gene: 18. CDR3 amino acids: CASSLEGPGQGGFQSSYEQYF. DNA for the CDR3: TGTGCCAGCAGCTTAGAGGGCCCGGGACAGGGTGGGTTCCAAAGCTCCTACGAGCAGTACTTC.

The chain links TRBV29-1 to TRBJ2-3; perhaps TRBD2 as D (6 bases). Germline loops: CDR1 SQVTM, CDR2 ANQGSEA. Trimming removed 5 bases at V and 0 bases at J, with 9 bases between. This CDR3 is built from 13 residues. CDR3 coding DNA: TGCAGCGTTTCGGAGGGTAGCACAGATACGCAGTATTTT. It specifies CSVSEGSTDTQYF.

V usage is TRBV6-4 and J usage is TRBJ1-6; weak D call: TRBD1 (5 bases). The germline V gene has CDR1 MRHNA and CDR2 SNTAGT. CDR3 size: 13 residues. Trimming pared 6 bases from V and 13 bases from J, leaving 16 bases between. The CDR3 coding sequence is TGTGCCAGCAGCGAAGGGGCCCGGAGCCCCCTCCACTTT. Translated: CASSEGARSPLHF.

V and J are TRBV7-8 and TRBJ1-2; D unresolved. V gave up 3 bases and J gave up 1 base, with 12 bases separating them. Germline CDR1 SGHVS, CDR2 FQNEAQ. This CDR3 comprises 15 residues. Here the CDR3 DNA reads TGTGCCAGCAGCTTGACACAAAATTATAACTATGGCTACACCTTC. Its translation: CASSLTQNYNYGYTF.

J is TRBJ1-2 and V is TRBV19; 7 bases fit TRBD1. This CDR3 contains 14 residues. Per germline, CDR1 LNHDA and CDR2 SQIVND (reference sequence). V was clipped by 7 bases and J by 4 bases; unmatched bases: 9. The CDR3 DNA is TGTGCCAGTACCGACGACAGGGACGGCTATGGCTACACCTTC. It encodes CASTDDRDGYGYTF.

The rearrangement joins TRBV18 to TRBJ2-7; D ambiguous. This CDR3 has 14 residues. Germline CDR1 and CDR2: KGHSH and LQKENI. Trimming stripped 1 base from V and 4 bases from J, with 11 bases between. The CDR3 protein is CASSPQSNNYEQYF. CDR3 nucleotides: TGTGCCAGCTCACCACAATCCAACAATTACGAGCAGTACTTC.

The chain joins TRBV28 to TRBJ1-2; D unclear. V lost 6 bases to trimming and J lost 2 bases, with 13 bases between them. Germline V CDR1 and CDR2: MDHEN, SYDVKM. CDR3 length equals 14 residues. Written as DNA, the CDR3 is TGTGCCAGCAGGGCCGCAGGAGCAAACTATGGCTACACCTTC. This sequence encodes CASRAAGANYGYTF.

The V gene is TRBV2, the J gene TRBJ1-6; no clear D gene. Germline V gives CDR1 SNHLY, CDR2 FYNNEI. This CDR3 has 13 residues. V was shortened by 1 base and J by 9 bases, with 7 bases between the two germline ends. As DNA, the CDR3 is TGTGCCAGCAGTGAAGGCGGCGGTTCACCCCTCCACTTT. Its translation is CASSEGGGSPLHF.

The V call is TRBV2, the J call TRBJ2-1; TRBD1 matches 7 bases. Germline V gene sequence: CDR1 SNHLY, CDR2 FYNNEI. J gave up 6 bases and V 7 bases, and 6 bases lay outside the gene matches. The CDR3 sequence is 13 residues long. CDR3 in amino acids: CASTDHRGNEQFF. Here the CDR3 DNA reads TGTGCCAGCACCGACCACAGGGGCAATGAGCAGTTCTTC.

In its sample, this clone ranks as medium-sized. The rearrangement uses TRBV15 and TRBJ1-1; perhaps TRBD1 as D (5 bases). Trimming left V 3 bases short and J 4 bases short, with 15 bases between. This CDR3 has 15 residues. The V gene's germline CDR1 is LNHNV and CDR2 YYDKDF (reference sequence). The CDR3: CATSSQTSGGTEAFF. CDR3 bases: TGTGCCACCAGCAGCCAAACTTCTGGGGGCACTGAAGCTTTCTTT.

CDR3 region: CASMPLNQPQHF. As DNA, the CDR3 is TGTGCCAGCATGCCACTTAATCAGCCCCAGCATTTT. The genes are TRBV6-5 and TRBJ1-5; D unresolved. CDR3 size: 12 residues. From germline, CDR1 is MNHEY and CDR2 SVGAGI. The V and J ends lost 7 bases and 4 bases respectively, with 8 bases between them.

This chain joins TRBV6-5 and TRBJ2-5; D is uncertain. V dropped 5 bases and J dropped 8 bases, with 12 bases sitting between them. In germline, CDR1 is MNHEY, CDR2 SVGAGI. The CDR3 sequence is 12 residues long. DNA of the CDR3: TGTGCCAGCAGTCTGGACCAGACAACCCAGTACTTC. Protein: CASSLDQTTQYF.

The CDR3 DNA sequence: TGTGCCAGTACCCGAGGGACGGAGAAAAACATTCAGTACTTC. Translated, it gives CASTRGTEKNIQYF. The chain employs TRBV19 and TRBJ2-4, with D perhaps given as TRBD1 or TRBD2 (5 bases each). The CDR3 sequence is 14 residues long. Between the trimmed V and J ends, which lost 7 bases and 4 bases, there was a span of 14 bases. Germline CDR1 and CDR2: LNHDA and SQIVND (reference sequence).

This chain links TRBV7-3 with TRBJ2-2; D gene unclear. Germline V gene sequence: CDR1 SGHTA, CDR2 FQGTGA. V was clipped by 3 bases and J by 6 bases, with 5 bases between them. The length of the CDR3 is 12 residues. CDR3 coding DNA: TGTGCCAGCAGCTTCAACGCCGGGGAGCTGTTTTTT. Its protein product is CASSFNAGELFF.

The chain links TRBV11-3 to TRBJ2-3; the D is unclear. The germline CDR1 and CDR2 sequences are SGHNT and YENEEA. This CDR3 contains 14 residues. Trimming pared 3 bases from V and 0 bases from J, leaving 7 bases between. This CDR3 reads CASSFSGSTDTQYF. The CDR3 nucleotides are TGTGCCAGCAGCTTCAGTGGGAGCACAGATACGCAGTATTTT.

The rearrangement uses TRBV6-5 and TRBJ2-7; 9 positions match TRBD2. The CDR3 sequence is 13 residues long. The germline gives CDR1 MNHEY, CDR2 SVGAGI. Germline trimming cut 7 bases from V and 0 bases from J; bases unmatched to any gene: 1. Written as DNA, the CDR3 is TGTGCCAGCAATAGCGGGAGCTCCTACGAGCAGTACTTC. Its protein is CASNSGSSYEQYF.

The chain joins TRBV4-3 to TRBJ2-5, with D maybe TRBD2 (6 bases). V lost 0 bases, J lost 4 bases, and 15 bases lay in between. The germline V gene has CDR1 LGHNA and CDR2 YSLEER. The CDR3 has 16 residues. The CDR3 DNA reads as TGCGCCAGCAGCCAAGATTTCTTAAGGGGAGGAGAGACCCAGTACTTC. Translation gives CASSQDFLRGGETQYF.